This TCR beta chain is drawn from a study of CD8 T cells in Susac syndrome (dated 2019 in TCRdb). Concerning the study at large: Whether CD8+ T cell activation and differentiation in Susac syndrome was antigen driven was tested using repertoire sequencing. The study compared CD8+ T cell repertoire clonality among around 11 healthy donors, 14 Susac syndrome patients and fewer than 19 multiple sclerosis patients. What the research found in general, with its limitations: The TCR sequencing and HLA analysis was acknowledged to have included a relatively small number of individuals.

Turning to this clonotype: No antigen is known for it. Base qualities are not at hand, and no much larger clone is one base apart.

RNA was extracted with the RNeasy kit and about 0.5 to 1 ug was reverse transcribed using random hexamers. TCR beta CDR3 regions were amplified with the immunoSEQ multiplex PCR assay covering 54 Vbeta and 13 Jbeta segments. PCR amplification bias was corrected by using a synthetic template baseline for primer optimization and computational correction. The original methods were these. Reads were assigned to V, D and J genes according to IMGT and analyzed in immunoSEQ Analyzer, with only productive sequences retained. Clonality was calculated as one minus the Shannon entropy normalized by log2 of the number of productive unique sequences. For each patient and control, public and private clones were evaluated within the 100 most prevalent clones. A clone was defined as Susac-specific if it was absent from the healthy and MS cohorts, from some 1,100 published viral clones and from other ImmuneACCESS disease sequences. TCRdb applied fastp at Q25 and MiXCR to the public reads, then kept only in-frame beta chains. Rows are combined by CDR3 protein, so each entry shows the most common genes and DNA. The V and J calls and clone size are TCRdb's, not the authors'. This sample gives approximately 300,000 distinct CDR3 sequences in total; around nine tenths of them show up just once. 0.18% of the sample comes from the top ten.

High-throughput TCR beta sequencing profiled peripheral blood CD8+ and CD4+ T cells from healthy donors, Susac syndrome patients and multiple sclerosis patients. The multiple sclerosis controls were treatment-naive patients whose relapsing-remitting disease, either stable or active, fulfilled the revised McDonald criteria. Bulk CD8+ and CD4+ T cells were purified by magnetic negative isolation, whereas CD8+ TEMRA cells were enriched by FACS. Blood was drawn into EDTA tubes, processed within 24 hours, and PBMCs were isolated by density gradient centrifugation. PBMCs intended for TCR sequencing were cryopreserved in liquid nitrogen and thawed later in a water bath at 37 degrees C. The sorted or isolated CD4+, CD8+ and CD8+ TEMRA cells reached a purity of at least 90%. The CDR3 sequence holds 14 residues, the cysteine and phenylalanine included. This entry keeps only the CDR3 DNA: 42 bases, framed from base 1. The junction carries 13 bases between V and J, which are trimmed by 6 bases and 2 bases respectively. The CDR1 and CDR2 encoded by the germline V gene (reference sequence) are PRHDT and FYEKMQ.

The origin of this receptor is a human donor with multiple sclerosis. Material: CD8+ T cells from PBMCs. The receptor chain draws on TRBV13 and TRBJ2-5; TRBD2 is possibly the D segment (6 matching bases). CDR3 reads: CASSRSSEQETQYF. The sequence in DNA is TGTGCCAGCAGTCGATCTAGCGAGCAAGAGACCCAGTACTTC.